This T cell receptor beta chain came from a study of neoadjuvant anti-PD-1 for oral cavity cancer (dated by TCRdb to the early 2020s). Regarding the complete study: Patients mostly received three to four biweekly doses of nivolumab at 3 mg/kg before curative-intent surgical resection. Patients without progression received a fourth nivolumab dose around day 43 and underwent definitive surgical resection on days 50-56. Under RECIST 1.1, patients with complete response, partial response or stable disease were classed as responders, and patients with progression were classed as non-responders. There were 11 to 13 patients in the parent correlative cohort, and the response rate was roughly 33%.

The CDR3, cysteine through phenylalanine, is 14 amino acids long. This entry keeps only the CDR3 DNA: 42 bases, framed from base 1. Between the V and J ends, shortened by 5 bases and 0 bases respectively, the junction contains 12 bases. CDR1 and CDR2 were assigned from the germline V gene as SGHRS and YFSETQ. The time point label, read with the paper, signifies: before neoadjuvant nivolumab. Patients were newly diagnosed with stage II-IVA oral cavity squamous cell carcinoma and had received no prior systemic or radiation treatment. The cohort was made up of patients with locally advanced, HPV-negative oral cavity squamous cell carcinoma. Peripheral blood mononuclear cells were analyzed directly, without maintenance or expansion in culture. Samples were obtained from a longitudinal correlative study of a single-arm phase II trial of neoadjuvant nivolumab in oral cavity squamous cell carcinoma. Subject-matched pre- and post-treatment PBMCs and tumors from three responders and three non-responders underwent genomic DNA-based TCRbeta sequencing. Peripheral blood mononuclear cells were collected before nivolumab treatment and again after treatment, at the time of surgery. Genomic DNA was isolated from PBMCs using the Maxwell RSC DNA from Cells kit.

As concerns this clone: No cognate antigen has been identified for it. The input lacks base qualities; no much larger clone sits a single base away.

For deep sequencing, each PBMC sample was run in six replicates, with libraries mostly built from 400 to 550 ng of input genomic DNA. TCRbeta libraries were prepared with the immunoSEQ hsTCRbeta kit according to the manufacturer's instructions. An Illumina NovaSeq 6000 S4 flow cell was used to sequence the final libraries, which had first been combined to 3 nM. In the paper's pipeline: Raw data preprocessing and quality control were performed with the immunoSEQ Analyzer. The analysis was limited to productive rearrangements, and each clonotype was defined by a unique CDR3 amino acid sequence. Repertoire clonality was estimated as the Gini-Simpson index, computed with the R package tcR. Student's t test was used to compare Gini indices, while Pearson correlation assessed associations with tumor size change. TCRdb mirrors the immuneACCESS table, restricted to in-frame sequences. Some clones are absent from its copies; in checked studies, under half trace to an unresolved V gene, and the reason for the others is unknown. That table is the source of V, J and clone size, and D and trimming were worked out from the DNA. The sample table shows about 72,000 clones, and over 70% are seen once. Less than 4% of the sample goes to the ten largest clones.

What the work shows at the level of the full study, not this receptor alone: After neoadjuvant nivolumab, T cell clonality (Gini index) in PBMCs was significantly higher in non-responders than in responders. Only a few patients per response group were included in the TCR analyses, and larger cohorts for validation were called for by the authors. Higher pretreatment blood TCRbeta clonality and lower post-treatment tumor TCRbeta clonality were correlated with higher pretreatment blood Treg/Th17 ratios.

This receptor was obtained from a person between 40 and 79 years old with oral cavity squamous cell carcinoma. The chain joins TRBV5-1 to TRBJ2-7, with no confident D gene call. The sample consisted of PBMCs, taken before nivolumab (anti-PD-1) treatment. The CDR3 region reads CASRSRTNSYEQYF. Here is the DNA: TGCGCCAGCAGGTCCCGCACGAACTCCTACGAGCAGTACTTC. Reference TRBV5-1 and TRBJ2-7 genes cover what lies past the CDR3, so the full variable domain is KAGVTQTPRYLIKTRGQQVTLSCSPISGHRSVSWYQQTPGQGLQFLFEYFSETQRNKGNFPGRFSGRQFSNSRSEMNVSTLELGDSALYLCASRSRTNSYEQYFGPGTRLTVT.